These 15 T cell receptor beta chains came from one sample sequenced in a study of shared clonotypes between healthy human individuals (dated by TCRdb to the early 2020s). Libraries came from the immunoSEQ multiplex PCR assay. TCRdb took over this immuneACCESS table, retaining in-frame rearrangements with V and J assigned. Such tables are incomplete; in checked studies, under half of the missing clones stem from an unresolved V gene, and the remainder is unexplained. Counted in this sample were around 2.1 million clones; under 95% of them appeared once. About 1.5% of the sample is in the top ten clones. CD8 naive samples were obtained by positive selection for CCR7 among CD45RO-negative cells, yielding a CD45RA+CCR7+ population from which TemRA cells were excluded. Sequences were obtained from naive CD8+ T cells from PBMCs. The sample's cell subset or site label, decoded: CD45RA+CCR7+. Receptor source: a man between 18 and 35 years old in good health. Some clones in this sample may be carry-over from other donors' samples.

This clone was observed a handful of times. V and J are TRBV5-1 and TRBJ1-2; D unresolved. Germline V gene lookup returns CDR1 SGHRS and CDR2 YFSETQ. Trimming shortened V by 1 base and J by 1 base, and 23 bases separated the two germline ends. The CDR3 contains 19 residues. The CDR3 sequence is CASSLLMGHDNEGNYGYTF. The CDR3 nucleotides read TGCGCCAGCAGCTTGCTGATGGGCCACGACAATGAGGGTAACTATGGCTACACCTTC.

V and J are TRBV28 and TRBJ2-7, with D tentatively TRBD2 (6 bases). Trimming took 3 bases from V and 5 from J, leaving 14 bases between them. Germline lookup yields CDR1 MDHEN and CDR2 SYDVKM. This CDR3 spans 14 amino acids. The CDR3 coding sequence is TGTGCCAGCAGTTTGCGACTAGAGAAACACGAGCAGTACTTC. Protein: CASSLRLEKHEQYF.

In nucleotides, the CDR3 is TGTGCCAGCAGCGCAAACAGGGGAGGCACTGAAGCTTTCTTT. Encoded protein: CASSANRGGTEAFF. The chain has TRBV7-9 and TRBJ1-1, with 7 nucleotides matching TRBD1. The germline gives CDR1 SEHNR, CDR2 FQNEAQ (reference sequence). The CDR3 is 14 amino acids. V trimming: 5 bases; J trimming: 4 bases; junction bases outside the gene matches: 7.

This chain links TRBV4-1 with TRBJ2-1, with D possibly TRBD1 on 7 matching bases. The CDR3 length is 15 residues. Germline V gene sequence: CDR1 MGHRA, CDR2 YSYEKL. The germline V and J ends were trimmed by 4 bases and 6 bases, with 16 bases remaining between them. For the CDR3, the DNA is TGCGCCAGCAGCCCCGTCGGACAGGAGGGCAATGAGCAGTTCTTC. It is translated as CASSPVGQEGNEQFF.

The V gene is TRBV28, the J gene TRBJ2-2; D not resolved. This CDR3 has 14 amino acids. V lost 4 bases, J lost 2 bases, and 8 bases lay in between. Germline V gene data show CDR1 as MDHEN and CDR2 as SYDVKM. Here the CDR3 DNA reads TGTGCCAGCAGTTGGGCTCAAAACACCGGGGAGCTGTTTTTT. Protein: CASSWAQNTGELFF.

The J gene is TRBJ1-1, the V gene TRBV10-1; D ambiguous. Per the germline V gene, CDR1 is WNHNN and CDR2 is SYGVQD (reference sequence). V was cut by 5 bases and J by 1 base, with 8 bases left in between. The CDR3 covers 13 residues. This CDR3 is CASSPDGNTEAFF. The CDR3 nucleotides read TGCGCCAGCAGTCCGGACGGGAACACTGAAGCTTTCTTT.

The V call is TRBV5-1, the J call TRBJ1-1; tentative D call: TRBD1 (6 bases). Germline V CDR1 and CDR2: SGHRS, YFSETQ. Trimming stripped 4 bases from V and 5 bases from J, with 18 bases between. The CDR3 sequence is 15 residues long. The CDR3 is CASSPGGGPLTEAFF. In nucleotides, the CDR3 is TGCGCCAGCAGCCCCGGGGGGGGCCCCCTGACTGAAGCTTTCTTT.

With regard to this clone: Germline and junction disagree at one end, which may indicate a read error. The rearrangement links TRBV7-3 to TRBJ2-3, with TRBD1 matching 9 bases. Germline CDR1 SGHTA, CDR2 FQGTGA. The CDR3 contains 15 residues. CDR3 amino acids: CASSVTGGAADTQYF. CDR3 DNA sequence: TGTGCCAGCAGCGTAACAGGGGGCGCGGCAGATACGCAGTATTTT. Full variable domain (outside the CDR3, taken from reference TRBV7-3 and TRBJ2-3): GAGVSQTPSNKVTEKGKYVELRCDPISGHTALYWYRQSLGQGPEFLIYFQGTGAADDSGLPNDRFFAVRPEGSVSTLKIQRTERGDSAVYLCASSVTGGAADTQYFGPGTRLTVL.

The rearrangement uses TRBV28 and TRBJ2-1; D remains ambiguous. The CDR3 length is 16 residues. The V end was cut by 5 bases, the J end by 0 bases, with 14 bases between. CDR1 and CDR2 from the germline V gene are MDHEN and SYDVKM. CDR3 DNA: TGTGCCAGCAGTCCCCGCCAGCCCACCTCCTACAATGAGCAGTTCTTC. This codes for CASSPRQPTSYNEQFF.

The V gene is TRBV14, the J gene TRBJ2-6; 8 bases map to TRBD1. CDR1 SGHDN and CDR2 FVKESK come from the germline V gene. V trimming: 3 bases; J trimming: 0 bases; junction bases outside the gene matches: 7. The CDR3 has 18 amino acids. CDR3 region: CASSHSGTGASGANVLTF. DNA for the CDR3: TGTGCCAGCAGCCACTCCGGGACAGGAGCCTCTGGGGCCAACGTCCTGACTTTC.

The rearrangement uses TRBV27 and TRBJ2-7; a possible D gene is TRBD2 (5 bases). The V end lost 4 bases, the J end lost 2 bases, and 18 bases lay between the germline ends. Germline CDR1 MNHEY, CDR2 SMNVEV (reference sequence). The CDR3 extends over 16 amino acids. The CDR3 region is CASSSRGSTLTYEQYF. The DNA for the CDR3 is TGTGCCAGCAGTTCCCGGGGAAGTACTCTCACCTACGAGCAGTACTTC.

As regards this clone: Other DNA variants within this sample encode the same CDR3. CDR3 sequence reads: CASSLQGAGYEQYF. The CDR3 DNA is TGTGCCAGCAGCCTACAGGGGGCAGGCTACGAGCAGTACTTC. The V gene is TRBV27, the J gene TRBJ2-7, with TRBD1 matching 9 bases. CDR3 size: 14 residues. CDR1 and CDR2 (germline): MNHEY, SMNVEV (reference sequence). J was trimmed by 3 bases and V by 6 bases; bases with no gene match: 6.

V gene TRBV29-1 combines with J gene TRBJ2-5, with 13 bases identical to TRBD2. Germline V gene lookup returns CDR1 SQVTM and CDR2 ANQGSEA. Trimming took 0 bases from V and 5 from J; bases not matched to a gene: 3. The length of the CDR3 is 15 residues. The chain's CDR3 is CSVEELAGGPETQYF. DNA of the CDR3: TGCAGCGTTGAAGAACTAGCGGGAGGGCCGGAGACCCAGTACTTC. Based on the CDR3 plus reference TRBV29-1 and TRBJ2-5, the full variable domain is SAVISQKPSRDICQRGTSLTIQCQVDSQVTMMFWYRQQPGQSLTLIATANQGSEATYESGFVIDKFPISRPNLTFSTLTVSNMSPEDSSIYLCSVEELAGGPETQYFGPGTRLLVL.

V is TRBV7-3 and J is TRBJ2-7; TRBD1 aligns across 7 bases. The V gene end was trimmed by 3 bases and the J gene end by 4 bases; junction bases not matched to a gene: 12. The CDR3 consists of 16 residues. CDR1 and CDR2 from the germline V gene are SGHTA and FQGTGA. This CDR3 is CASSLEGGESAYEQYF. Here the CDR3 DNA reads TGTGCCAGCAGCTTGGAAGGGGGCGAAAGCGCGTACGAGCAGTACTTC.

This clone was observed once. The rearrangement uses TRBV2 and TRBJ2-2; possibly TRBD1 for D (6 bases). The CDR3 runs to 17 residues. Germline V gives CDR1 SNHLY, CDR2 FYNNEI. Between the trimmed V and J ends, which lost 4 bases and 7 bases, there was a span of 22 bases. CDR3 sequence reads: CASSGGSAGAGDGELFF. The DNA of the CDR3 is TGTGCCAGCAGTGGCGGTTCGGCAGGGGCCGGGGACGGGGAGCTGTTTTTT.